This TCR beta chain stems from a study of cytomegalovirus exposure and HLA in healthy donors. Use of 60 Vbeta and 13 Jbeta primers characterized the PCR. The table came from immunoSEQ multiplex PCR; TCRdb's copy has only in-frame clones and leaves some out. The sample shows some 130,000 clones, about three quarters of them seen only once. Donors sampled were nominally healthy, though unrecorded immune exposures were likely. This clone was seen just once. The CDR3 is 12 residues long. Between the trimmed V and J ends, which lost 8 bases and 5 bases, there was a span of 12 bases. Germline V gives CDR1 MNHEY, CDR2 SMNVEV (reference sequence).

V is TRBV27 and J is TRBJ1-2; TRBD1 might be the D (6 bases). This sequence was found in a man aged 50 to 59 in good health and CMV-seropositive. Sequencing used PBMCs. The CDR3 bases are TGTGCCAGCGGGACAAGGACGTATGGCTACACCTTC. Its protein product is CASGTRTYGYTF.